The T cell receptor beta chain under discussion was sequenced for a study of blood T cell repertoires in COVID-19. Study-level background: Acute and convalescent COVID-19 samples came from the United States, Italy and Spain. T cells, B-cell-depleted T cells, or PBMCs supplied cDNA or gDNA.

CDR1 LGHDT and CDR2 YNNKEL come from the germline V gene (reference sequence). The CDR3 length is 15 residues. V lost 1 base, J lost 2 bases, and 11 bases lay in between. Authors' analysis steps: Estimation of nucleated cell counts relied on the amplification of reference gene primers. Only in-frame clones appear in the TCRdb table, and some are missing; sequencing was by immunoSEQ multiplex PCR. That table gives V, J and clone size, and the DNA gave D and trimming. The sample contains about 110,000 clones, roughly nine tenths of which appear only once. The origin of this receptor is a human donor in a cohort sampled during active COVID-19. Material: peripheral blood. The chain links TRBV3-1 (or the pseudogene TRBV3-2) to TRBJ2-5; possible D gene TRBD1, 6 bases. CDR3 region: CASSQVGRGQETQYF. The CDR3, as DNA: TGTGCCAGCAGCCAAGTCGGCAGGGGACAAGAGACCCAGTACTTC.